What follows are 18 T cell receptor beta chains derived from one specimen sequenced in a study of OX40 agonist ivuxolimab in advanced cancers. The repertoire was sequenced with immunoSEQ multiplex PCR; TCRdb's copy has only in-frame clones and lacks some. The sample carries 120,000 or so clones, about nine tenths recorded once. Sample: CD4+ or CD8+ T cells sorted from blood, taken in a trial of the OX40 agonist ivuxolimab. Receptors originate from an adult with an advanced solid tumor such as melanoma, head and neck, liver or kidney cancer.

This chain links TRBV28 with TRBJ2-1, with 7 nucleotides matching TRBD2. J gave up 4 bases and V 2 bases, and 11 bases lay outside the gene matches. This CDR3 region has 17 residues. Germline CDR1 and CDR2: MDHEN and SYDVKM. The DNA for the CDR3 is TGTGCCAGCAGTTTAGCTAGCGGCGGTCCTCTGTACAATGAGCAGTTCTTC. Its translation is CASSLASGGPLYNEQFF. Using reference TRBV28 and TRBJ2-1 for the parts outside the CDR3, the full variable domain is DVKVTQSSRYLVKRTGEKVFLECVQDMDHENMFWYRQDPGLGLRLIYFSYDVKMKEKGDIPEGYSVSREKKERFSLILESASTNQTSMYLCASSLASGGPLYNEQFFGPGTRLTVL.

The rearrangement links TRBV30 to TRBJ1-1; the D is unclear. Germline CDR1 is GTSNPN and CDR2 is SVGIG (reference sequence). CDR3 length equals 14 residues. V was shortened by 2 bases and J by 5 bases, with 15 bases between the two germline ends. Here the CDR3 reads CAWSRWTERTEAFF. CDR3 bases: TGTGCCTGGAGTAGGTGGACGGAGAGAACTGAAGCTTTCTTT.

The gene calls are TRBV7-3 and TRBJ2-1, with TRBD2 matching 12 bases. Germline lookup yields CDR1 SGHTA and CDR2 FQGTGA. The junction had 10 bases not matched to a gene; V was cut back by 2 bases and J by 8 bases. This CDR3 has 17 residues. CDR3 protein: CASSLGLTSGRRDEQFF. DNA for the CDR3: TGTGCCAGCAGCTTAGGGCTGACTAGCGGGAGACGCGATGAGCAGTTCTTC.

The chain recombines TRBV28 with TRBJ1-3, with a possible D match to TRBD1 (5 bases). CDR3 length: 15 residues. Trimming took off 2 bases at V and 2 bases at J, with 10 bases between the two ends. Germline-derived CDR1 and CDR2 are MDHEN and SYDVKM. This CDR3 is CASSLPTVTGNTIYF. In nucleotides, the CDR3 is TGTGCCAGCAGTTTACCGACAGTGACTGGAAACACCATATATTTT.

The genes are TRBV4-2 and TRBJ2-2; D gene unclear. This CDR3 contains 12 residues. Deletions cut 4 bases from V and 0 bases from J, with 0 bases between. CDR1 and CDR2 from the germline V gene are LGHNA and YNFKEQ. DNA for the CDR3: TGTGCCAGCAGCCCGAACACCGGGGAGCTGTTTTTT. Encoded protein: CASSPNTGELFF.

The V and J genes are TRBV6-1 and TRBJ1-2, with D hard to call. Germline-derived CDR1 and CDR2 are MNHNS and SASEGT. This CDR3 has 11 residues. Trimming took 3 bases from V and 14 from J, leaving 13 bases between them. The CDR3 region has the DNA TGTGCCAGCAGTGACGCAACTAAGGTAACCTTC. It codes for CASSDATKVTF.

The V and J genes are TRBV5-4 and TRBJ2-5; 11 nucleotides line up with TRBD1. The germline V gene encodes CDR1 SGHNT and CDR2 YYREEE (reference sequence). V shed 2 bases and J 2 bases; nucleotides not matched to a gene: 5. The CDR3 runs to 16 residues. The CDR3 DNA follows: TGTGCCAGCAGCTTATACCGGGACAGGGGGCAAGAGACCCAGTACTTC. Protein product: CASSLYRDRGQETQYF.

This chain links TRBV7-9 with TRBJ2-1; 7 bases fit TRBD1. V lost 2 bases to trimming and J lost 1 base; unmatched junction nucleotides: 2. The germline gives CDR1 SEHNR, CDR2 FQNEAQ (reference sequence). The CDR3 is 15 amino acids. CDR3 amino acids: CASSLTGVSYNEQFF. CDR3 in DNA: TGTGCCAGCAGCTTAACAGGGGTATCCTACAATGAGCAGTTCTTC.

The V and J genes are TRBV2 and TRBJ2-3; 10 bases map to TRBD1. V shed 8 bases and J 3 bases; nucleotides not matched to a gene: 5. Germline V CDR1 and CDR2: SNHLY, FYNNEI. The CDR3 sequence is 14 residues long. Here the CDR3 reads CASLRDRGTDTQYF. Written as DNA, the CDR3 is TGTGCCAGCCTCCGGGACAGGGGTACAGATACGCAGTATTTT.

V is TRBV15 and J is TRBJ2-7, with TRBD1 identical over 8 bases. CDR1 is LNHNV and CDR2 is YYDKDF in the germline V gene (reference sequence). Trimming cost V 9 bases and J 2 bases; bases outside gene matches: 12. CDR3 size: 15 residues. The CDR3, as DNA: TGTGCCACTCGTTATGAGAGACAGGGGACCTACGAGCAGTACTTC. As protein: CATRYERQGTYEQYF.

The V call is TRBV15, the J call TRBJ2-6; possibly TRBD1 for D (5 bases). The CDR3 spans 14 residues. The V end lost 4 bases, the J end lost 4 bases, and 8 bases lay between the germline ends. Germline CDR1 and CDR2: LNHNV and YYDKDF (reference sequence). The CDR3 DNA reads TGTGCCACCAGCATCAGGGCCGGGGCCAACGTCCTGACTTTC. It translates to CATSIRAGANVLTF.

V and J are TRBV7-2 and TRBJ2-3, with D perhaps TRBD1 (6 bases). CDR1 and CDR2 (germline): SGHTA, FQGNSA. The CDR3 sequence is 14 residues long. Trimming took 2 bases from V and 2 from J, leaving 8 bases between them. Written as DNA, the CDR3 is TGTGCCAGCAGCTTACAGGGGACCACAGATACGCAGTATTTT. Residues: CASSLQGTTDTQYF.

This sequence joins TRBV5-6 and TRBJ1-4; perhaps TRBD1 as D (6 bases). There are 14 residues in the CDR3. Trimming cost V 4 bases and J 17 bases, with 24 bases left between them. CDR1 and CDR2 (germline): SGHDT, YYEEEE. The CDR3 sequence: CASSRRGQTMIAFF. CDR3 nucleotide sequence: TGTGCCAGCAGCCGAAGAGGACAGACCATGATCGCTTTTTTT. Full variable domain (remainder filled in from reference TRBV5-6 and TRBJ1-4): DAGVTQSPTHLIKTRGQQVTLRCSPKSGHDTVSWYQQALGQGPQFIFQYYEEEERQRGNFPDRFSGHQFPNYSSELNVNALLLGDSALYLCASSRRGQTMIAFFGSGTQLSVL.

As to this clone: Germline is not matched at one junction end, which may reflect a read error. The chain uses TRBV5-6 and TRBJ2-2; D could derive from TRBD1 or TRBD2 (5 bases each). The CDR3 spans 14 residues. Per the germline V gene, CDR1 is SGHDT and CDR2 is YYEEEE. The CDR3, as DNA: TGTGCCAGCAGCTTGAGGGACCCCACCGGGGAGCCGTTTTTT. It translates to CASSLRDPTGEPFF.

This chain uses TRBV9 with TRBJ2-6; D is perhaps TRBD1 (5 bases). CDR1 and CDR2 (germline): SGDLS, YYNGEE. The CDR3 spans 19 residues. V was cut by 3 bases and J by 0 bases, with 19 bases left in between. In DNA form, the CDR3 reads TGTGCCAGCAGCGGCCTCGTGGGGCGGCGGATCTCTGGGGCCAACGTCCTGACTTTC. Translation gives CASSGLVGRRISGANVLTF.

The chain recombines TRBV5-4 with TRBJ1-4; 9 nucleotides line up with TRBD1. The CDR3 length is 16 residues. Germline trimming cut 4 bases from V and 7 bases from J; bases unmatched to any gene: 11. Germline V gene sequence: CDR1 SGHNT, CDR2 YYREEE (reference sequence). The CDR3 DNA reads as TGTGCCAGCAGCGAGCTTACCGGGACAGGGAGTGAAAAACTGTTTTTT. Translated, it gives CASSELTGTGSEKLFF.

This chain's CDR3 is CASSEFRGELNTEAFF. In DNA form, the CDR3 reads TGTGCCAGCAGTGAATTTAGAGGGGAATTGAACACTGAAGCTTTCTTT. This chain connects TRBV25-1 to TRBJ1-1, with D perhaps TRBD1 (5 bases). Germline V gene sequence: CDR1 MGHDK, CDR2 SYGVNS. This CDR3 spans 16 amino acids. Trimming shortened V by 1 base and J by 0 bases, and 12 bases separated the two germline ends.

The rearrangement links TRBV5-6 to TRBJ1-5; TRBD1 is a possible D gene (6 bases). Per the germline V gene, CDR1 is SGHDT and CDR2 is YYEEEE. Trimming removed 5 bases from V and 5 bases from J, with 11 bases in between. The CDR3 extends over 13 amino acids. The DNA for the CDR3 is TGTGCCAGCAGTCACAGGGAATATCAGCCCCAGCATTTT. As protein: CASSHREYQPQHF.